This T cell receptor beta chain was retrieved from a study of T cell changes during pregnancy in multiple sclerosis. Profiling relied on immunoSEQ multiplex PCR, and the TCRdb table lists in-frame clones only, not all of them. In the table there are some 80,000 clones, 85% to 95% of which are singletons. The V segment lost 3 bases and the J segment 7 bases; nucleotides outside the gene matches: 10. Germline CDR1 LNHDA, CDR2 SQIVND (reference sequence). The CDR3 is 15 amino acids. The receptor was isolated from a female donor with multiple sclerosis, enrolled in a pregnancy study. The sequenced sample was CD4+ T cells from peripheral blood mononuclear cells, obtained after pregnancy. The rearrangement links TRBV19 to TRBJ2-3; 7 bases are shared with TRBD2. CDR3 in DNA: TGTGCCAGTAGTATCATGGCGGGAGCGGGACATACGCAGTATTTT. This gives the protein CASSIMAGAGHTQYF. The full variable domain, with the rest looked up from reference TRBV19 and TRBJ2-3, is DGGITQSPKYLFRKEGQNVTLSCEQNLNHDAMYWYRQDPGQGLRLIYYSQIVNDFQKGDIAEGYSVSREKKESFPLTVTSAQKNPTAFYLCASSIMAGAGHTQYFGPGTRLTVL.